The 20 T cell receptor beta chains listed next were all sequenced from one sample in a study of CD8+ T cells in alopecia areata. TCR sequencing used cDNA made by reverse transcription of extracted RNA. Clones were sequenced by immunoSEQ multiplex PCR, and TCRdb holds only the in-frame ones, with some missing. The data contain under 200,000 clones, 60% to 75% of them singletons. The treatment: oral pan-JAK inhibitor, 5-10 mg twice daily. The sample in question was CD4+ T cells sorted from blood, obtained at week 24, from a patient treated with tofacitinib. These receptors were collected from a human donor with alopecia areata.

The CDR3 DNA is TGTGCCAGCAGCTTATTGGGGACAGGGAAGAGTAATTCACCCCTCCACTTT. Protein product: CASSLLGTGKSNSPLHF. J is TRBJ1-6 and V is TRBV7-9, with 9 bases lining up with TRBD1. The CDR3 sequence is 17 residues long. Germline lookup yields CDR1 SEHNR and CDR2 FQNEAQ (reference sequence). The V and J ends lost 2 bases and 6 bases, in that order; junction bases with no gene match: 8.

The V gene is TRBV29-1, the J gene TRBJ1-2; D is possibly TRBD1 (6 bases). Looked up from germline, CDR1 is SQVTM and CDR2 is ANQGSEA. This CDR3 comprises 12 residues. V lost 4 bases to trimming and J lost 5 bases, with 11 bases between them. The CDR3 here is CSVAGGGYGYTF. The CDR3 DNA sequence: TGCAGCGTTGCGGGGGGCGGGTATGGCTACACCTTC.

The CDR3 DNA reads TGTGCCAGCAGTTACTCGACCCTCGGGACCCAGTACTTC. Its protein is CASSYSTLGTQYF. This sequence joins TRBV6-5 and TRBJ2-5; no clear D gene. Germline values: CDR1 MNHEY, CDR2 SVGAGI. V dropped 0 bases and J dropped 7 bases, with 9 bases sitting between them. This CDR3 comprises 13 residues.

This clone came up once. The genes are TRBV5-6 and TRBJ2-5; 7 bases align to TRBD1. CDR1 is SGHDT, CDR2 YYEEEE, per germline. V trimming: 1 base; J trimming: 5 bases; junction bases outside the gene matches: 5. This CDR3 comprises 14 residues. In DNA, the CDR3 is TGTGCCAGCAGCTTGCAAGGGGGCTATGAGACCCAGTACTTC. This codes for CASSLQGGYETQYF.

CDR3 sequence reads: CSVEIQPGPYEQYF. The CDR3 DNA follows: TGCAGCGTTGAGATACAGCCTGGGCCCTACGAGCAGTACTTC. V is TRBV29-1 and J is TRBJ2-7; no clear D. Germline CDR1 and CDR2: SQVTM and ANQGSEA. The CDR3 is 14 amino acids. The V end lost 3 bases, the J end lost 2 bases, and 14 bases lay between the germline ends.

The V call is TRBV9, the J call TRBJ2-5, with D maybe TRBD2 (6 bases). Trimming removed 0 bases at V and 3 bases at J, with 12 bases between. Germline assignment: CDR1 SGDLS and CDR2 YYNGEE. This CDR3 comprises 15 residues. CDR3 bases: TGTGCCAGCAGCGTAGCAGTCGGACTAAAAGAGACCCAGTACTTC. Residues: CASSVAVGLKETQYF.

The V gene is TRBV2, the J gene TRBJ2-5, with D tentatively TRBD2 (6 bases). CDR1 is SNHLY, CDR2 FYNNEI, per germline. Trimming cost V 8 bases and J 1 base, with 11 bases left between them. The CDR3 totals 13 residues. In nucleotides, the CDR3 is TGTGCCAGCGGAGGGCAGCTCCAAGAGACCCAGTACTTC. Amino acid sequence: CASGGQLQETQYF.

The V and J genes are TRBV6-5 and TRBJ2-7, with D tentatively TRBD1 (6 bases). Germline values: CDR1 MNHEY, CDR2 SVGAGI. Trimming left V 2 bases short and J 2 bases short, with 13 bases between. This CDR3 region has 15 residues. The CDR3 region has the DNA TGTGCCAGCAGTTACAGTGCAGGGGCCGCCTACGAGCAGTACTTC. It specifies CASSYSAGAAYEQYF.

The chain links TRBV10-2 to TRBJ1-1; D remains ambiguous. V was cut by 4 bases and J by 0 bases, with 12 bases left in between. Looked up from germline, CDR1 is WSHSY and CDR2 is SAAADI. This CDR3 has 15 residues. CDR3 nucleotide sequence: TGCGCCAGCAGTGTAGAGGGCAGGATGAACACTGAAGCTTTCTTT. Its protein product is CASSVEGRMNTEAFF.

This chain joins TRBV29-1 and TRBJ2-3; D is unclear. The CDR3 sequence is 13 residues long. CDR1 and CDR2 from the germline V gene are SQVTM and ANQGSEA. V was shortened by 8 bases and J by 0 bases, with 12 bases between the two germline ends. CDR3: CSQIASSTDTQYF. The DNA of the CDR3 is TGCAGCCAAATAGCATCCAGCACAGATACGCAGTATTTT.

The chain links TRBV7-2 to TRBJ2-5; D might be TRBD2 (6 bases). Germline CDR1 reads SGHTA; CDR2 reads FQGNSA. V shed 1 base and J shed 5 bases, with 14 bases lying between them. The CDR3 runs 15 residues. CDR3 protein: CASSLGVGGLETQYF. In nucleotides, the CDR3 is TGTGCCAGCAGCTTAGGGGTGGGAGGTTTGGAGACCCAGTACTTC.

In its sample, this clone was seen a few times. The chain uses TRBV30 and TRBJ2-1; TRBD2 aligns across 12 bases. V trimming: 7 bases; J trimming: 2 bases; junction bases outside the gene matches: 9. The CDR3 runs to 16 residues. The germline V gene encodes CDR1 GTSNPN and CDR2 SVGIG (reference sequence). The CDR3 region is CAYLAGGRLTYNEQFF. The CDR3 nucleotides read TGTGCCTATCTAGCGGGGGGGCGGTTGACCTACAATGAGCAGTTCTTC.

The V call is TRBV15, the J call TRBJ1-6, with D unresolved. The length of the CDR3 is 16 residues. The germline CDR1 and CDR2 sequences are LNHNV and YYDKDF (reference sequence). V shed 3 bases and J shed 7 bases, with 16 bases lying between them. The CDR3 is CATSSELDVRNSPLHF. CDR3 sequence (DNA): TGTGCCACCAGCAGCGAATTGGATGTACGCAATTCACCCCTCCACTTT.

This clone was picked up one time. This chain uses TRBV5-6 with TRBJ1-1; D is ambiguous. This CDR3 has 12 residues. CDR1 SGHDT and CDR2 YYEEEE come from the germline V gene. Trimming stripped 2 bases from V and 9 bases from J, with 11 bases between. CDR3 sequence (DNA): TGTGCCAGCAGCTTACGGGAAGCGAAAGCTTTCTTT. It specifies CASSLREAKAFF.

In this sample, this clone turned up a few times. V and J are TRBV7-9 and TRBJ1-1; perhaps TRBD1 as D (6 bases). The CDR3 is 16 amino acids. V shed 5 bases and J shed 3 bases, with 19 bases lying between them. Germline CDR1 and CDR2: SEHNR and FQNEAQ (reference sequence). The CDR3 region has the DNA TGTGCCAGCAGCCCCTTGGGAAGGGGGTTTGACACTGAAGCTTTCTTT. Its translation is CASSPLGRGFDTEAFF.

The genes are TRBV11-2 and TRBJ2-3; 10 bases fit TRBD2. The length of the CDR3 is 16 residues. With 1 base clipped from V and 5 bases from J, the junction kept 6 bases outside the gene matches. CDR1 and CDR2 from the germline V gene are SGHAT and FQNNGV. CDR3 sequence reads: CASSLVPAGGRDTQYF. CDR3 nucleotides: TGTGCCAGCAGCTTAGTTCCAGCGGGGGGGCGAGATACGCAGTATTTT.

J is TRBJ2-7 and V is TRBV19, with D perhaps matching TRBD1 (5 bases). CDR3 size: 12 residues. From germline, CDR1 is LNHDA and CDR2 SQIVND (reference sequence). V lost 5 bases and J lost 5, with 10 bases in between. CDR3 residues: CASSASRDEQYF. CDR3 in DNA: TGTGCCAGTAGTGCCTCCAGGGACGAGCAGTACTTC.

The chain links TRBV5-1 to TRBJ2-7; D possibly corresponds to TRBD1 (5 bases). The length of the CDR3 is 14 residues. The ends were cut back, 3 bases at V and 2 bases at J, with 12 bases in the middle. The germline V gene has CDR1 SGHRS and CDR2 YFSETQ. CDR3 nucleotides: TGCGCCAGCAGCTCAGGGCTGGGAACCTACGAGCAGTACTTC. Encoded protein: CASSSGLGTYEQYF.

J is TRBJ2-5 and V is TRBV29-1; D may be TRBD1 (5 bases). CDR1 and CDR2 (germline): SQVTM, ANQGSEA. The CDR3 runs 13 residues. Trimming took off 6 bases at V and 2 bases at J, with 13 bases between the two ends. CDR3 loop: CSVKQVFQETQYF. Written as DNA, the CDR3 is TGCAGCGTGAAACAGGTCTTTCAAGAGACCCAGTACTTC.

Only a few counts were recorded for this clone. V gene TRBV7-2 combines with J gene TRBJ2-7; either TRBD1 or TRBD2 may fit D (5 bases each). CDR3 length: 12 amino acids. The germline V gene has CDR1 SGHTA and CDR2 FQGNSA. Trimming removed 6 bases at V and 3 bases at J, with 9 bases between. This chain's CDR3 is CASSWDGYEQYF. CDR3 DNA: TGTGCCAGCAGTTGGGACGGCTACGAGCAGTACTTC.